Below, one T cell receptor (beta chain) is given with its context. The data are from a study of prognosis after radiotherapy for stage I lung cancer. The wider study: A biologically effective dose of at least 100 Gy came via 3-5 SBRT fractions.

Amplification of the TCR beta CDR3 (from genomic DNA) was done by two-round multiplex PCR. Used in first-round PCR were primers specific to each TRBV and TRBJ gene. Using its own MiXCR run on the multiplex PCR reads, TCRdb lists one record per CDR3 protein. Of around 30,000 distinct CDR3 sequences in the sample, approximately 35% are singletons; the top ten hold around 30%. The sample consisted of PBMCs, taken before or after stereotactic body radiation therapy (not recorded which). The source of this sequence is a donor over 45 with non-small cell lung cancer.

The CDR3 loop reads CASILDRGKSGYTF. CDR3 DNA sequence: TGTGCCAGCATTCTAGACAGGGGGAAAAGTGGCTACACCTTC. The chain carries TRBV12-3 or TRBV12-4 and TRBJ1-2; 9 bases are a match to TRBD1. The length of the CDR3 is 14 residues. The junction had 10 bases not matched to a gene; V was cut back by 7 bases and J by 7 bases.